The next 32 T cell receptor beta chains were all read from a single sample in a study of blood T cell repertoires in COVID-19. Data came from immunoSEQ multiplex PCR; TCRdb stores just in-frame clones and leaves some out. In the table there are 300,000 or so clones, 65% to 90% of which are singletons. Source material: PBMCs or T cells enriched from blood (not recorded which). All receptors come from a middle-aged woman with acute COVID-19.

The chain combines TRBV7-9 with TRBJ1-1; the D gene is possibly TRBD1 (5 bases). This CDR3 comprises 14 residues. Trimming took off 0 bases at V and 10 bases at J, with 15 bases between the two ends. CDR1 SEHNR and CDR2 FQNEAQ come from the germline V gene (reference sequence). This chain's CDR3 is CASSLARTGPRAFF. For the CDR3, the DNA is TGTGCCAGCAGCTTAGCGCGTACAGGACCGCGAGCTTTCTTT.

The rearrangement links TRBV6-5 to TRBJ2-2; no clear D gene. V lost 6 bases and J 5 bases, leaving 10 bases between the germline ends. The germline V gene encodes CDR1 MNHEY and CDR2 SVGAGI. The CDR3 runs to 13 residues. In DNA form, the CDR3 reads TGTGCCAGCAGGGTCAGGATGACCGGGGAGCTGTTTTTT. It yields the protein CASRVRMTGELFF.

Only one count was recorded for this clone. V and J are TRBV6-5 and TRBJ1-1, with D perhaps TRBD1 (6 bases). V lost 7 bases and J lost 2, with 14 bases in between. The length of the CDR3 is 14 residues. Germline CDR1 reads MNHEY; CDR2 reads SVGAGI. The CDR3, as DNA: TGTGCCAGCATCGAGGCCAGGGGAAACACTGAAGCTTTCTTT. It yields the protein CASIEARGNTEAFF.

The chain combines TRBV7-9 with TRBJ2-7, with a tentative D call TRBD1 (6 bases). Germline values: CDR1 SEHNR, CDR2 FQNEAQ (reference sequence). The CDR3 length is 15 residues. The ends were cut back, 5 bases at V and 2 bases at J, with 16 bases in the middle. CDR3 sequence (DNA): TGTGCCAGCAGCACCTACAGGGATATCCCCTACGAGCAGTACTTC. Protein product: CASSTYRDIPYEQYF.

This clone occurred a few times. V gene TRBV9 combines with J gene TRBJ2-1; a possible D gene is TRBD1 (5 bases). The CDR3 has 15 residues. The V and J ends lost 2 bases and 8 bases respectively, with 17 bases between them. Germline assignment: CDR1 SGDLS and CDR2 YYNGEE. This CDR3 reads CASSVDSHNTDEQFF. The CDR3 nucleotides are TGTGCCAGCAGCGTCGACAGCCACAATACCGATGAGCAGTTCTTC.

The chain uses TRBV28 and TRBJ1-2, with TRBD1 matching 7 bases. V lost 3 bases to trimming and J lost 4 bases; unmatched junction nucleotides: 2. This CDR3 is built from 13 residues. Germline CDR1 reads MDHEN; CDR2 reads SYDVKM. The CDR3 DNA follows: TGTGCCAGCAGTTTCGACAGGGTCTATGGCTACACCTTC. This sequence encodes CASSFDRVYGYTF.

This chain joins TRBV12-5 and TRBJ2-3; D is possibly TRBD2 (7 bases). V lost 6 bases and J 3 bases, leaving 16 bases between the germline ends. The CDR3 covers 15 residues. Germline assignment: CDR1 LGHNT and CDR2 FRNRAP. The DNA for the CDR3 is TGTGCTAGTGGACACGGGGGGCTTCGAACAGATACGCAGTATTTT. Its translation is CASGHGGLRTDTQYF.

The chain carries TRBV27 and TRBJ1-5, with no clear D. Germline CDR1 MNHEY, CDR2 SMNVEV (reference sequence). CDR3 size: 14 residues. V lost 0 bases and J 4 bases, leaving 7 bases between the germline ends. The CDR3 bases are TGTGCCAGCAGTTTATCACAAACAAATCAGCCCCAGCATTTT. Translating gives CASSLSQTNQPQHF.

J is TRBJ2-3 and V is TRBV11-3, with 7 bases fitting TRBD1. Germline V gene data show CDR1 as SGHNT and CDR2 as YENEEA. V shed 2 bases, J shed 2 bases, and the junction held 4 bases outside the gene matches. CDR3 length equals 15 residues. For the CDR3, the DNA is TGTGCCAGCAGCTTAACCGGGACAGACACAGATACGCAGTATTTT. This gives the protein CASSLTGTDTDTQYF.

With respect to this clone: Other nucleotide sequences in the sample specify the same CDR3. V gene TRBV5-1 combines with J gene TRBJ1-4; unclear D gene. Trimming cost V 0 bases and J 3 bases, with 6 bases left between them. Germline V gene lookup returns CDR1 SGHRS and CDR2 YFSETQ. The CDR3 consists of 14 residues. The CDR3 loop reads CASSLGAANEKLFF. The CDR3 DNA reads TGCGCCAGCAGCTTGGGGGCCGCTAATGAAAAACTGTTTTTT. The full variable domain, completed using reference TRBV5-1 and TRBJ1-4, is KAGVTQTPRYLIKTRGQQVTLSCSPISGHRSVSWYQQTPGQGLQFLFEYFSETQRNKGNFPGRFSGRQFSNSRSEMNVSTLELGDSALYLCASSLGAANEKLFFGSGTQLSVL.

The J gene is TRBJ2-7, the V gene TRBV5-1; 7 nucleotides agree with TRBD1. This CDR3 has 16 amino acids. Germline CDR1 SGHRS, CDR2 YFSETQ. Trimming took 6 bases from V and 0 from J; bases not matched to a gene: 12. Here the CDR3 reads CASTSNPGQISYEQYF. In DNA form, the CDR3 reads TGCGCCAGCACCAGTAACCCGGGACAGATCTCCTACGAGCAGTACTTC.

This chain uses TRBV7-2 with TRBJ2-7, with 9 bases matching TRBD2. In germline, CDR1 is SGHTA, CDR2 FQGNSA. V was pared by 7 bases and J by 7 bases, with 14 bases of the junction left unmatched. There are 15 residues in the CDR3. DNA of the CDR3: TGTGCCAGCAAACTTGGAGGCGGGAGGGGTGAAGAGCAGTACTTC. Translated, it gives CASKLGGGRGEEQYF.

The rearrangement uses TRBV12-3 or TRBV12-4 and TRBJ2-7; a weak D match, TRBD1 (6 bases). The CDR3 runs to 12 residues. Trimming took off 5 bases at V and 5 bases at J, with 10 bases between the two ends. CDR3 sequence (DNA): TGTGCCAGCAGTCAACAGGGAGACGAGCAGTACTTC. It yields the protein CASSQQGDEQYF.

This clone was observed a single time. The chain joins TRBV28 to TRBJ1-5; 8 bases agree with TRBD1. V was pared by 5 bases and J by 3 bases, with 9 bases of the junction left unmatched. This CDR3 comprises 16 residues. Per the germline V gene, CDR1 is MDHEN and CDR2 is SYDVKM. CDR3 sequence (DNA): TGTGCCAGCAGTATAAAAGACAGGGGTGACAATCAGCCCCAGCATTTT. This sequence encodes CASSIKDRGDNQPQHF.

The rearrangement joins TRBV21-1 to TRBJ1-5; the DNA was not used to check the table's D call, TRBD1. TRBV21-1 is marked as a pseudogene. The CDR3 has 19 amino acids. The DNA for the CDR3 is TGTGCCAGCAGCAAAGTCATCTGCAGGGTCGAGTATAGCAATCAGCCCCAGCATTTT. It codes for CASSKVICRVEYSNQPQHF.

The chain links TRBV28 to TRBJ1-2; the D is unclear. Germline V gene lookup returns CDR1 MDHEN and CDR2 SYDVKM. The V end was cut by 3 bases, the J end by 2 bases, with 7 bases between. This CDR3 contains 13 residues. As DNA, the CDR3 is TGTGCCAGCAGTTTTATCGAGAACTATGGCTACACCTTC. Amino acid sequence: CASSFIENYGYTF.

The V and J genes are TRBV6-5 and TRBJ2-2, with D perhaps matching TRBD1 (6 bases). The CDR3 length is 13 residues. CDR1 is MNHEY and CDR2 is SVGAGI in the germline V gene. Trimming left V 6 bases short and J 8 bases short, with 13 bases between. The CDR3 nucleotides read TGTGCCAGCAGGTTACAGGGACCTGGGGAGCTGTTTTTT. It codes for CASRLQGPGELFF.

The J gene is TRBJ2-3, the V gene TRBV3-1 (or the pseudogene TRBV3-2); 10 bases match TRBD2. Germline trimming cut 0 bases from V and 6 bases from J; bases unmatched to any gene: 6. This CDR3 contains 16 residues. The V gene's germline CDR1 is LGHDT and CDR2 YNNKEL (reference sequence). CDR3 coding DNA: TGTGCCAGCAGCCAAGATGAGGGACTAGCGTGGGATACGCAGTATTTT. Translated, it gives CASSQDEGLAWDTQYF.

The chain links TRBV29-1 to TRBJ2-3; the D gene is possibly TRBD2 (6 bases). Germline V gives CDR1 SQVTM, CDR2 ANQGSEA. The germline V and J ends were trimmed by 2 bases and 5 bases, with 17 bases remaining between them. This CDR3 has 15 amino acids. CDR3: CSVEQWRGPGDTQYF. The CDR3 DNA reads TGCAGCGTTGAACAGTGGCGGGGCCCGGGAGATACGCAGTATTTT.

The CDR3, as DNA: TGTGCCAGCAGTAGACTAGCGGGAGGGCTATACGAGCAGTACTTC. Its translation: CASSRLAGGLYEQYF. This rearrangement joins TRBV27 to TRBJ2-7; 14 bases fit TRBD2. The V gene's germline CDR1 is MNHEY and CDR2 SMNVEV (reference sequence). With V trimmed by 5 bases and J by 4 bases, 4 bases remained unmatched. The CDR3 contains 15 residues.

The CDR3 here is CASRVDRGTEAFF. The DNA of the CDR3 is TGTGCCAGCAGGGTGGACAGGGGCACTGAAGCTTTCTTT. V and J are TRBV2 and TRBJ1-1, with 9 bases matching TRBD1. Germline-derived CDR1 and CDR2 are SNHLY and FYNNEI. The CDR3 covers 13 residues. Unmatched junction bases numbered 3, after V lost 6 bases and J lost 4 bases.

The rearrangement joins TRBV6-5 to TRBJ2-3, with D tentatively TRBD1 (6 bases). This CDR3 comprises 13 residues. V was trimmed by 6 bases and J by 4 bases, leaving 11 bases between them. CDR1 is MNHEY, CDR2 SVGAGI, per germline. CDR3: CASSKQGADTQYF. The CDR3 DNA follows: TGTGCCAGCAGCAAACAGGGAGCAGATACGCAGTATTTT.

The rearrangement joins TRBV19 to TRBJ1-2; D possibly corresponds to TRBD1 (6 bases). The CDR3 runs to 16 residues. Per the germline V gene, CDR1 is LNHDA and CDR2 is SQIVND (reference sequence). Trimming stripped 3 bases from V and 1 base from J, with 15 bases between. CDR3 loop: CASSIMVSQGNYGYTF. The CDR3 nucleotides read TGTGCCAGTAGTATCATGGTGTCACAGGGTAACTATGGCTACACCTTC.

A note on this clone: This specimen includes other DNA sequences encoding the same CDR3. This CDR3 reads CASSSGGYGYTF. As DNA, the CDR3 is TGTGCCAGCAGTTCCGGAGGATATGGCTACACCTTC. The rearrangement joins TRBV28 to TRBJ1-2, with D unresolved. The CDR3 contains 12 residues. Per the germline V gene, CDR1 is MDHEN and CDR2 is SYDVKM. The germline V and J ends were trimmed by 4 bases and 5 bases, with 8 bases remaining between them.

In regard to this clone: An end of the junction does not agree with germline; a read error may underlie this. The chain recombines TRBV23-1 with TRBJ1-2; TRBD1 might be the D (6 bases). TRBV23-1 is reported as an ORF; its role is uncertain. The length of the CDR3 is 14 residues. CDR3 in DNA: TGCGCCAGCAGTCTCCCCCGATGGGGGCCCCTCCTCAACTTC. This codes for CASSLPRWGPLLNF.

V and J are TRBV9 and TRBJ1-3, with 9 bases identical to TRBD1. V lost 0 bases, J lost 7 bases, and 5 bases stayed unmatched. This CDR3 is 15 amino acids long. Germline CDR1 reads SGDLS; CDR2 reads YYNGEE. The CDR3 reads CASSVGGTGFNTIYF. The CDR3 DNA sequence: TGTGCCAGCAGCGTAGGCGGGACAGGGTTCAACACCATATATTTT.

V and J are TRBV6-5 and TRBJ2-5, with TRBD1 as a possible D gene (7 bases). Germline CDR1 reads MNHEY; CDR2 reads SVGAGI. CDR3 length: 15 amino acids. V was cut by 6 bases and J by 0 bases, with 14 bases left in between. CDR3 amino acids: CASSRGAGYQETQYF. CDR3 DNA: TGTGCCAGCAGCAGGGGGGCAGGGTACCAAGAGACCCAGTACTTC.

This chain uses TRBV6-6 with TRBJ1-6, with TRBD1 as a possible D gene (5 bases). The germline V gene encodes CDR1 MNHNY and CDR2 SVGAGI (reference sequence). Trimming pared 5 bases from V and 0 bases from J, leaving 17 bases between. The CDR3 loop spans 18 amino acids. The CDR3 protein is CASSPPGHSSSYNSPLHF. Here the CDR3 DNA reads TGTGCCAGCAGTCCCCCCGGACACTCGAGCTCCTATAATTCACCCCTCCACTTT.

To note about this clone: This sample also contains other DNA sequences that code for the same CDR3. The V gene is TRBV5-4, the J gene TRBJ2-5, with TRBD2 identical over 14 bases. Germline CDR1 and CDR2: SGHNT and YYREEE (reference sequence). V lost 4 bases to trimming and J lost 2 bases; unmatched junction nucleotides: 4. This CDR3 has 16 residues. CDR3 protein: CASSLGLAGGQETQYF. CDR3 nucleotides: TGTGCCAGCAGCCTCGGACTAGCGGGGGGACAAGAGACCCAGTACTTC.

J is TRBJ2-1 and V is TRBV9, with 10 nucleotides matching TRBD2. Trimming cost V 6 bases and J 0 bases; bases outside gene matches: 3. The length of the CDR3 is 15 residues. Germline CDR1 reads SGDLS; CDR2 reads YYNGEE. In nucleotides, the CDR3 is TGTGCCAGCACTACTAGCGGGAACTCCTACAATGAGCAGTTCTTC. The encoded protein is CASTTSGNSYNEQFF.

V gene TRBV9 combines with J gene TRBJ2-3, with no clear D. Per germline, CDR1 SGDLS and CDR2 YYNGEE. V was pared by 0 bases and J by 1 base, with 12 bases between. The CDR3 is 16 amino acids. This chain's CDR3 is CASSVAPRFGTDTQYF. In DNA form, the CDR3 reads TGTGCCAGCAGCGTAGCTCCCAGGTTTGGCACAGATACGCAGTATTTT.

The CDR3 loop is CATSDQGVNYGYTF. The CDR3 nucleotides are TGTGCCACCAGTGATCAAGGGGTTAACTATGGCTACACCTTC. The chain has TRBV24-1 and TRBJ1-2; tentatively, D is TRBD1 (5 bases). This CDR3 is built from 14 residues. From germline, CDR1 is KGHDR and CDR2 SFDVKD. V was pared by 3 bases and J by 1 base, with 8 bases between.